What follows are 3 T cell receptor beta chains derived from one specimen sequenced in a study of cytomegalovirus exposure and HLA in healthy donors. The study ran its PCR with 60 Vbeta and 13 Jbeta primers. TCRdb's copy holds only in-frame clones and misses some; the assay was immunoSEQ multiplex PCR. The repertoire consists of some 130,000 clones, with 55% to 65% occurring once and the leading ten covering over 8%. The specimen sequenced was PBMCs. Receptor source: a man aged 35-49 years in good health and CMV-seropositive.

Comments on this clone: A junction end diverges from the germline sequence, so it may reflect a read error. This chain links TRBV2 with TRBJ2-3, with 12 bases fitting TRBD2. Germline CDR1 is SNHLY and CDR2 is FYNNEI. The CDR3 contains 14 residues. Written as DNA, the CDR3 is TGTGCCAGCAGTTTCCAGCCCGGGACTAGCGGGTCGAATTTT. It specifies CASSFQPGTSGSNF.

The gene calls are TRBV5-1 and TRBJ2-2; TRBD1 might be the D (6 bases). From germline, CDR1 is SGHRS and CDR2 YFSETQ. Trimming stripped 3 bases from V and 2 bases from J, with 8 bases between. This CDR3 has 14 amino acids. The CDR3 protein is CASSWDTNTGELFF. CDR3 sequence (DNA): TGCGCCAGCAGCTGGGACACCAACACCGGGGAGCTGTTTTTT.

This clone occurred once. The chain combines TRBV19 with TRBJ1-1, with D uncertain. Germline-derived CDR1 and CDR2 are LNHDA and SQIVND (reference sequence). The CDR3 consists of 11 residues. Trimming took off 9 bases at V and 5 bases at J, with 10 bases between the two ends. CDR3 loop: CASGGRTEAFF. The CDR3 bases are TGTGCCAGCGGTGGTCGGACTGAAGCTTTCTTT.